This T cell receptor (beta chain) was sequenced in a study of blood T cell repertoires in COVID-19. Clones were sequenced by immunoSEQ multiplex PCR, and TCRdb holds only the in-frame ones, with some missing. The profile shows approximately 15,000 clones, around 90% of them singletons. This CDR3 region has 13 residues. V shed 6 bases and J 10 bases; nucleotides not matched to a gene: 6. Germline values: CDR1 SQVTM, CDR2 ANQGSEA. This chain joins TRBV29-1 and TRBJ2-1; TRBD2 matches at 13 bases. This TCR derives from a man aged 45-60 years with active COVID-19. Sequencing was performed on peripheral blood. The CDR3 loop reads CSVPGTSGIEQFF. CDR3 nucleotides: TGCAGCGTCCCCGGGACTAGCGGGATCGAGCAGTTCTTC.